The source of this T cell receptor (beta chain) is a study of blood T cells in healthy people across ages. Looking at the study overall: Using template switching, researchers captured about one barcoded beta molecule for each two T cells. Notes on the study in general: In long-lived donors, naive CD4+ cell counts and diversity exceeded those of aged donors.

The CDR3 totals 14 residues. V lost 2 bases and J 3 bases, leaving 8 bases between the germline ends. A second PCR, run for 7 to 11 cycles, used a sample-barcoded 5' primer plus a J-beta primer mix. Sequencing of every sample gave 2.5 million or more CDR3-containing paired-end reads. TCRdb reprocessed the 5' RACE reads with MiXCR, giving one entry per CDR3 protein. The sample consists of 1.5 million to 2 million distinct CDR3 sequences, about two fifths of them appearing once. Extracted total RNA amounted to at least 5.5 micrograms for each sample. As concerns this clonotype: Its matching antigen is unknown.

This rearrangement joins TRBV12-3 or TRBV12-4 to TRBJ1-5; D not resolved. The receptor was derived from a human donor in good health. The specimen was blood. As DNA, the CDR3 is TGTGCCAGCAGTTTACGGTCGGCCAATCAGCCCCAGCATTTT. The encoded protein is CASSLRSANQPQHF.